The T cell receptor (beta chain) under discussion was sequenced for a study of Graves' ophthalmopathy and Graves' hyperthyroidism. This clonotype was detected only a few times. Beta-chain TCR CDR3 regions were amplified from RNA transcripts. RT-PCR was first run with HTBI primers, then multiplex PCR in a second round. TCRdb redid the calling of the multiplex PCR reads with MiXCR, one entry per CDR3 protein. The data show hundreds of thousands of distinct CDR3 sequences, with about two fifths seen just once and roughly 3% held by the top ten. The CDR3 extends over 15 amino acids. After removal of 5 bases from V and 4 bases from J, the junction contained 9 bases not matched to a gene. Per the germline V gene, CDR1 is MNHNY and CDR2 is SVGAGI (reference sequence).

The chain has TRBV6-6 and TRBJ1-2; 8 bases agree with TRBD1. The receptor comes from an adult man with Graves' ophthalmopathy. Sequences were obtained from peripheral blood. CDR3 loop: CASSAGQVVIYGYTF. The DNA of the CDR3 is TGTGCCAGCAGTGCGGGACAGGTGGTTATCTATGGCTACACCTTC.